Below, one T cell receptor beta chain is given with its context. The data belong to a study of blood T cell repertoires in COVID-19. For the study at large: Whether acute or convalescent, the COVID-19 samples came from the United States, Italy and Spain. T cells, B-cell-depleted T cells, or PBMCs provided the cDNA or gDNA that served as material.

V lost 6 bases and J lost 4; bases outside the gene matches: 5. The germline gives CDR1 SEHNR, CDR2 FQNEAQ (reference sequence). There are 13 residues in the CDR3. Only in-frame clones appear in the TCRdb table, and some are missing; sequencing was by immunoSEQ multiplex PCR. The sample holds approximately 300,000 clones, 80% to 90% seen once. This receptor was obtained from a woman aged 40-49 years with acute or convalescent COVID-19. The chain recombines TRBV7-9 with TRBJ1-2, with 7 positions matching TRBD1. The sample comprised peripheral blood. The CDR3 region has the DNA TGTGCCAGCAGGCCGGGACAGACCTATGGCTACACCTTC. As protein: CASRPGQTYGYTF.